This T cell receptor (beta chain) was sequenced during a study of PD-1 blockade in classical Hodgkin lymphoma (dated by TCRdb to the early 2020s). Regarding the study in general: Nivolumab dosing was 3 mg/kg intravenously every 2 weeks, continuing until either disease progression or unacceptable toxicity. The study used TCR beta sequencing and CyTOF to define a peripheral blood immune signature of response to PD-1 blockade in classical Hodgkin lymphoma. Overall results and qualifications from the work: Among trial patients, those achieving complete response had baseline diversity similar to that of newly diagnosed patients, while diversity was significantly lower in partial responders and progressors. Diversity was lower in patients who began nivolumab less than 1 year after ASCT, so these patients were left out of later analyses to avoid confounding by immune reconstitution. A significant rise by C4D1 was seen in CD4+ but not CD8+ TCR diversity (p=0.0027 vs p=0.16), with the rise being most apparent in complete responders (p=0.02). Newly diagnosed patients were reported to have lower baseline TCR diversity than healthy donors, and relapsed/refractory patients were reported to have lower baseline TCR diversity still. Only a single clinical trial cohort was studied, and what caused the repertoire differences, possibly disease activity or prior therapy, remained undefined.

The time point label, as the study defines it: cycle 1 day 1 (C1D1), immediately before nivolumab initiation. Every trial patient had relapsed after autologous stem cell transplantation, and cohorts A, B and C differed in prior brentuximab vedotin exposure. The trial cohort was composed of approximately 56 patients with relapsed/refractory classical Hodgkin lymphoma, for whom complete response, partial response or progressive disease was recorded as best overall response. In the multi-cohort phase II CheckMate 205 trial, trial patients received single-agent nivolumab. An independent review committee assessed best overall response by applying the 2007 International Working Group response criteria. Trial PBMCs were collected just before the start of nivolumab (C1D1) and during therapy at cycle 2 day 1 and cycle 4 day 1. Peripheral blood was collected in 8 mL Vacutainer Cell Preparation Tubes, from which PBMCs were isolated by centrifugation and then cryopreserved.

Genomic DNA was isolated using the Qiagen DNeasy kit from unsorted PBMCs as well as from negatively selected CD4+ and CD8+ fractions. Amplification of TCR beta CDR3 regions was done by immunoSEQ multiplex PCR with primers that anneal to V and J segments. A synthetic immune receptor repertoire was used to minimize amplification bias, and any remaining bias was removed computationally after sequencing. For the original study's pipeline: Custom Python scripts were used to quantify repertoire diversity as the Shannon entropy index. Unsorted, CD4+ and CD8+ repertoires were analyzed separately, except for combined analyses in which CD4+ and CD8+ sequences were merged in silico. Clonal expansion was defined as a frequency increase of at least 2-fold after treatment compared with C1D1, and clones undetected at baseline were assigned a pseudocount of 0.5. Clones with 0 or 1 copy at C1D1 were defined as singleton clones, while clones with 2 or more copies were defined as non-singleton clones. Clones expanded in unsorted samples were annotated as CD4+, CD8+ or unknown by matching protein sequences in sorted samples from the same patient. Diversity changes from C1D1 to C4D1 were tested in paired samples using Wilcoxon tests. TCRdb retrieved this table from immuneACCESS and kept in-frame rearrangements only. Not all clones are present; in checked studies, unresolved V genes account for under half, and no reason is known for the remainder. The DNA was the basis for D and trimming; V, J and clone size are from that table. This sample comprises approximately 73,000 clones, 90% to 95% of them detected only once. Clones ranked in the top ten supply 6.5% to 8% of the sample.

This clone was seen just once. No antigen is known for it. No quality values exist for individual bases; no much larger clone is one base distant. From the cysteine through the phenylalanine, the CDR3 covers 12 amino acids. Here the CDR3 DNA is all that survives: 36 bases in frame from base 1. The germline V gene yields SGHTA for CDR1 and FQGTGA for CDR2. V is shortened by 10 bases, J by 6 bases, and the region joining them spans 16 bases. The TCR originated in a human donor with classical Hodgkin lymphoma. The material sequenced was peripheral blood mononuclear cells (PBMCs), taken at baseline. The V and J genes are TRBV7-3 and TRBJ2-7; a tentative D call is TRBD1 (6 bases match). The DNA is TGTGCCAACCGGCAGGGGCGAGGCGAGCAGTACTTC. This sequence encodes CANRQGRGEQYF.